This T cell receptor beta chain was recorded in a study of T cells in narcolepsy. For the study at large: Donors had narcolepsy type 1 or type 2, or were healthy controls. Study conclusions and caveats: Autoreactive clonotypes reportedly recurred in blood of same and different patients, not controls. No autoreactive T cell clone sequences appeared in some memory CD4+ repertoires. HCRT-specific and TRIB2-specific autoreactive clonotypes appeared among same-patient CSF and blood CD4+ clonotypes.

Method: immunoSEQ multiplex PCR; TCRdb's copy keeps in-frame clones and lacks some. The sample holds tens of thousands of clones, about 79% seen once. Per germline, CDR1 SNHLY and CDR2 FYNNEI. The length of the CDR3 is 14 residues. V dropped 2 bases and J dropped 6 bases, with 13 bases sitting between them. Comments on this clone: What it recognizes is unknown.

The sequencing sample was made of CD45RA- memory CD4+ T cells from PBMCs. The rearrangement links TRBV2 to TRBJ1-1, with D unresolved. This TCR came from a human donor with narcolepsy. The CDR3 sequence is CASSEKPGRAEAFF. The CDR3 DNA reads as TGTGCCAGCAGTGAAAAACCGGGAAGGGCTGAAGCTTTCTTT.